This T cell receptor beta chain was sequenced for a study of T-cell memory formation after mild COVID-19. Study results and limitations: Those CD4+ clones that contracted were mainly in CM and EM (CD8+ ones in EMRA).

One entry per CDR3 protein, called by TCRdb with MiXCR from the 5' RACE reads. The sample holds 85,000 to 130,000 distinct CDR3 sequences; about a sixth are singletons and the top ten take over 25%. About this clonotype: Its target is unknown.

V trimming: 2 bases; J trimming: 10 bases; junction bases outside the gene matches: 2. Germline V gene sequence: CDR1 DFQATT, CDR2 SNEGSKA (reference sequence). CDR3 length: 11 amino acids. The sequence was collected from an adult woman who had mild COVID-19 (a few samples of this study predate the infection). Cell type and time point are not known. The sequencing input was PBMCs or a T cell subset sorted from them (not recorded which). The V and J genes are TRBV20-1 and TRBJ2-1, with 7 bases fitting TRBD2. The CDR3 spells CSARSLAEQFF. CDR3 in DNA: TGCAGTGCTAGATCACTAGCGGAGCAGTTCTTC.